The T cell receptor beta chain under discussion was sequenced for a study of blood T cell repertoires in COVID-19. On the study more broadly: COVID-19 samples, acute and convalescent, were from the United States, Italy and Spain. T cells, B-cell-depleted T cells, or PBMCs provided the cDNA or gDNA that served as material.

In the original analysis: The assay estimated nucleated cells by amplifying reference gene primers. The repertoire was sequenced with immunoSEQ multiplex PCR; TCRdb's copy has only in-frame clones and lacks some. The V and J calls and the clone size are those of that table, but D and trimming were determined from the DNA. The sample holds about 260,000 clones; about 85% are singletons and the top ten take 13%. The CDR3 length is 17 residues. V lost 3 bases and J lost 0; bases outside the gene matches: 8. Germline loops: CDR1 SEHNR, CDR2 FQNEAQ (reference sequence). The chain uses TRBV7-9 and TRBJ2-1, with TRBD2 identical over 7 bases. Input material: peripheral blood. This TCR came from a human donor in a cohort sampled during active COVID-19. The CDR3 nucleotides read TGTGCCAGCAGCTTTGGGGGAGCGGGGAGCTCCTACAATGAGCAGTTCTTC. As protein: CASSFGGAGSSYNEQFF.